A selection of T cell receptor beta chains follows, all from one sample in a study of T cells after posttransplantation cyclophosphamide. Profiling relied on immunoSEQ multiplex PCR, and the TCRdb table lists in-frame clones only, not all of them. Recorded here are tens of thousands of clones, none singletons. Sequencing input: PBMCs. These receptor sequences come from a woman in her sixties or seventies in good health, CMV-negative, and a related stem cell transplant donor. Each CDR3 is given with its conserved first and last residue. D genes are given only for firm matches. Clone size, where shown, is once, few, many, or a class for clones that have expanded.

size: many; V: TRBV28; J: TRBJ1-1; D: .; CDR3: CASSPNLNTEAFF; DNA: TGTGCCAGCAGTCCAAACTTGAACACTGAAGCTTTCTTT
size: many; V: TRBV6-6; J: TRBJ2-7; D: .; CDR3: CASSQGRFDEQYF; DNA: TGTGCCAGCTCACAGGGGAGGTTCGACGAGCAGTACTTC
size: many; V: TRBV5-4; J: TRBJ2-4; D: .; CDR3: CASSLDPAIAKNIQYF; DNA: TGTGCCAGCAGCTTGGACCCAGCGATAGCCAAAAACATTCAGTACTTC
size: many; V: TRBV6-5; J: TRBJ2-3; D: .; CDR3: CASSYSQGLVDTQYF; DNA: TGTGCCAGCAGTTACTCTCAGGGGTTGGTAGATACGCAGTATTTT
size: many; V: TRBV4-3; J: TRBJ1-6; D: TRBD1; CDR3: CASSREQGADSPLHF; DNA: TGCGCCAGCAGCCGGGAACAGGGGGCGGATTCACCCCTCCACTTT
size: many; V: TRBV29-1; J: TRBJ1-1; D: TRBD1; CDR3: CSVALRTGSMNTEAFF; DNA: TGCAGCGTTGCTCTTAGGACAGGGAGTATGAACACTGAAGCTTTCTTT
size: many; V: TRBV5-4; J: TRBJ2-1; D: .; CDR3: CASSLGAGNYNEQFF; DNA: TGTGCCAGCAGCCTGGGGGCGGGGAACTACAATGAGCAGTTCTTC
size: many; V: TRBV4-3; J: TRBJ1-2; D: .; CDR3: CASSQGRQYGYTF; DNA: TGCGCCAGCAGCCAAGGCCGACAGTATGGCTACACCTTC
size: many; V: TRBV28; J: TRBJ2-5; D: TRBD2; CDR3: CASSTTSGVSETQYF; DNA: TGTGCCAGCAGTACGACTAGCGGGGTCTCAGAGACCCAGTACTTC
size: many; V: TRBV27; J: TRBJ2-7; D: TRBD2; CDR3: CASSLSMSLAGGSTYEQYF; DNA: TGTGCCAGCAGTTTATCGATGTCCCTAGCGGGAGGGTCCACCTACGAGCAGTACTTC
size: few; V: TRBV28; J: TRBJ1-2; D: .; CDR3: CASSFGGTGRGNGYTF; DNA: TGTGCCAGCAGTTTCGGGGGCACAGGGAGGGGTAATGGCTACACCTTC
size: .; V: TRBV7-2; J: TRBJ1-1; D: TRBD1; CDR3: CASSFASTGGLSEAFF; DNA: TGTGCCAGCAGCTTCGCTTCGACAGGGGGCTTGTCTGAAGCTTTCTTT
size: few; V: TRBV29-1; J: TRBJ2-7; D: TRBD2; CDR3: CSVGVLAGAWDEQYF; DNA: TGCAGCGTTGGGGTCCTAGCGGGAGCCTGGGACGAGCAGTACTTC
size: many; V: TRBV5-1; J: TRBJ2-5; D: .; CDR3: CASSQGQQETQYF; DNA: TGCGCCAGCAGCCAGGGACAACAAGAGACCCAGTACTTC
size: many; V: TRBV28; J: TRBJ2-2; D: .; CDR3: CASSLVTGNTGELFF; DNA: TGTGCCAGCAGTTTAGTGACAGGCAACACCGGGGAGCTGTTTTTT
size: many; V: TRBV7-6; J: TRBJ1-4; D: .; CDR3: CASSVRTNEKLFF; DNA: TGTGCCAGCAGCGTCAGAACTAATGAAAAACTGTTTTTT
size: few; V: TRBV7-6; J: TRBJ2-5; D: TRBD2; CDR3: CASSSPTGGRRETQYF; DNA: TGTGCCAGCAGCTCACCCACTGGCGGGAGAAGGGAGACCCAGTACTTC
size: many; V: TRBV5-1; J: TRBJ2-1; D: TRBD1; CDR3: CASIGVFGQGGGEQFF; DNA: TGCGCCAGCATCGGTGTATTCGGACAGGGGGGGGGTGAGCAGTTCTTC
size: many; V: TRBV5-1; J: TRBJ2-5; D: .; CDR3: CASSLEPAREDQYF; DNA: TGCGCCAGCAGCTTGGAACCTGCCAGGGAGGACCAGTACTTC
size: many; V: TRBV19; J: TRBJ2-3; D: TRBD2; CDR3: CASSIGTSGNTQYF; DNA: TGTGCCAGTAGTATTGGGACTAGCGGAAATACGCAGTATTTT
size: many; V: TRBV5-4; J: TRBJ2-2; D: TRBD2; CDR3: CASSLDLRGGTGELFF; DNA: TGTGCCAGCAGCTTGGATCTGCGGGGGGGCACCGGGGAGCTGTTTTTT
size: .; V: TRBV9; J: TRBJ2-5; D: .; CDR3: CASSVDGGAQETQYF; DNA: TGTGCCAGCAGCGTAGATGGGGGGGCACAAGAGACCCAGTACTTC
size: many; V: TRBV5-1; J: TRBJ1-2; D: .; CDR3: CASSLTTENYGYTF; DNA: TGCGCCAGCAGCCTAACGACGGAGAACTATGGCTACACCTTC
size: many; V: TRBV5-4; J: TRBJ2-5; D: .; CDR3: CASSLWQGPQETQYF; DNA: TGTGCCAGCAGCTTGTGGCAGGGCCCCCAAGAGACCCAGTACTTC
size: few; V: TRBV11-2; J: TRBJ1-6; D: .; CDR3: CASSLLTRGSPLHF; DNA: TGTGCCAGCAGCTTATTGACTAGGGGTTCACCCCTCCACTTT
size: .; V: TRBV12-5; J: TRBJ2-5; D: .; CDR3: CASGFGGIFQETQYF; DNA: TGTGCTAGTGGTTTTGGGGGGATCTTCCAAGAGACCCAGTACTTC
size: .; V: TRBV27; J: TRBJ2-3; D: TRBD2; CDR3: CASSLTSGRPSTDTQYF; DNA: TGTGCCAGCAGTTTGACTAGCGGGAGGCCCAGCACAGATACGCAGTATTTT
size: many; V: TRBV19; J: TRBJ2-5; D: .; CDR3: CASSMGEETQYF; DNA: TGTGCCAGTAGTATGGGAGAAGAGACCCAGTACTTC
size: many; V: TRBV5-1; J: TRBJ2-7; D: .; CDR3: CASSLGSGVQYF; DNA: TGCGCCAGCAGCCTGGGGTCCGGGGTGCAGTACTTC
size: many; V: TRBV19; J: TRBJ1-6; D: .; CDR3: CASSNRPRSSYNSPLHF; DNA: TGTGCCAGTAGTAACCGGCCACGGAGCTCCTATAATTCACCCCTCCACTTT
size: .; V: TRBV28; J: TRBJ2-1; D: .; CDR3: CASSPPRGKGHNEQFF; DNA: TGTGCCAGCAGTCCCCCCAGGGGCAAGGGCCACAATGAGCAGTTCTTC
size: many; V: TRBV6-1; J: TRBJ1-4; D: .; CDR3: CASSEVVQGRTNEKLFF; DNA: TGTGCCAGCAGTGAAGTGGTCCAAGGGAGAACTAATGAAAAACTGTTTTTT
size: many; V: TRBV10-3; J: TRBJ2-2; D: TRBD2; CDR3: CAINPGLANTGELFF; DNA: TGTGCCATCAACCCGGGACTAGCAAACACCGGGGAGCTGTTTTTT
size: many; V: TRBV11-2; J: TRBJ1-5; D: .; CDR3: CASSLVQPYSNQPQHF; DNA: TGTGCCAGCAGCTTAGTACAGCCATATAGCAATCAGCCCCAGCATTTT
size: few; V: TRBV9; J: TRBJ1-2; D: TRBD1; CDR3: CASSLQPSGGVGYTF; DNA: TGTGCCAGCAGCCTTCAGCCATCAGGGGGAGTCGGCTACACCTTC
size: .; V: TRBV5-5; J: TRBJ2-7; D: TRBD2; CDR3: CASTSWGRAYEQYF; DNA: TGTGCCAGCACATCATGGGGGAGGGCCTACGAGCAGTACTTC
size: .; V: TRBV29-1; J: TRBJ2-4; D: .; CDR3: CSIDAREMGKNIQYF; DNA: TGCAGCATTGATGCTAGGGAGATGGGGAAAAACATTCAGTACTTC
size: many; V: TRBV9; J: TRBJ2-5; D: TRBD2; CDR3: CASSRGTSGGSLETQYF; DNA: TGTGCCAGCAGCCGAGGGACTAGCGGGGGGAGTTTAGAGACCCAGTACTTC
size: few; V: TRBV28; J: TRBJ2-5; D: TRBD2; CDR3: CASSPGGRAWETQYF; DNA: TGTGCCAGCAGTCCAGGCGGGAGGGCCTGGGAGACCCAGTACTTC
size: many; V: TRBV4-2; J: TRBJ1-5; D: TRBD1; CDR3: CASSGQGWSNQPQHF; DNA: TGTGCCAGCAGCGGACAGGGTTGGAGCAATCAGCCCCAGCATTTT
size: many; V: TRBV5-6; J: TRBJ1-1; D: .; CDR3: CASRRGNTEAFF; DNA: TGTGCCAGCCGCAGGGGGAACACTGAAGCTTTCTTT
size: many; V: TRBV28; J: TRBJ1-6; D: .; CDR3: CASTGPQGSPLHF; DNA: TGTGCCAGCACGGGACCACAGGGATCACCCCTCCACTTT
size: many; V: TRBV29-1; J: TRBJ2-5; D: .; CDR3: CSVGMTGIPQETQYF; DNA: TGCAGCGTTGGAATGACCGGGATCCCCCAAGAGACCCAGTACTTC
size: many; V: TRBV25-1; J: TRBJ1-4; D: .; CDR3: CASTGFINEKLFF; DNA: TGTGCCAGTACCGGGTTTATTAATGAAAAACTGTTTTTT
size: many; V: TRBV29-1; J: TRBJ2-1; D: .; CDR3: CSVPVASSYNEQFF; DNA: TGCAGCGTTCCTGTTGCGAGCTCCTACAATGAGCAGTTCTTC